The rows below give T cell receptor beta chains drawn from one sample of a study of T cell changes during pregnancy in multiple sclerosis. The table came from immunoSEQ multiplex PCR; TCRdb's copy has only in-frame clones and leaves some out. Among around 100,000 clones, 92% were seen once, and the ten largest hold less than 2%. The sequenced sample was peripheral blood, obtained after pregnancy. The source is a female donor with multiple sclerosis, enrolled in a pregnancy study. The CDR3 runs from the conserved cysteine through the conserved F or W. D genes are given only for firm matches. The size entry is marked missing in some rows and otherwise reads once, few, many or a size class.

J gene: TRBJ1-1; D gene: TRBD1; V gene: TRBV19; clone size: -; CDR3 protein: CASSRGRDRFNTEAFF; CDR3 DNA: TGTGCCAGTAGTAGAGGAAGGGACAGGTTTAACACTGAAGCTTTCTTT
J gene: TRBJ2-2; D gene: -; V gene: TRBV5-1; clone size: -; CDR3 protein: CASSPGTFNTGELFF; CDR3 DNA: TGCGCCAGCAGCCCCGGGACATTCAACACCGGGGAGCTGTTTTTT
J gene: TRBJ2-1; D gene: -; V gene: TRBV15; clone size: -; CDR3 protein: CATSEGTANEQFF; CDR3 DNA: TGTGCCACCAGCGAAGGGACTGCCAATGAGCAGTTCTTC
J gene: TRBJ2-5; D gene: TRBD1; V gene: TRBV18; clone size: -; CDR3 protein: CASSTRTGGDQETQYF; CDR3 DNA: TGTGCCAGCTCAACCCGGACAGGGGGCGACCAAGAGACCCAGTACTTC
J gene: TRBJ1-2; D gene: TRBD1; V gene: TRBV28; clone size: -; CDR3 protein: CASRMGQGALNYGYTF; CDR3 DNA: TGTGCCAGCAGAATGGGACAGGGGGCGTTAAACTATGGCTACACCTTC
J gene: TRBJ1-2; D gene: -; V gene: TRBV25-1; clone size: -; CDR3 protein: CASSGLGLFGYTF; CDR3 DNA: TGTGCCAGCAGTGGTTTGGGGCTGTTTGGCTACACCTTC
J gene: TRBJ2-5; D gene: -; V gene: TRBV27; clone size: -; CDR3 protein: CASSYLYRAGETQYF; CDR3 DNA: TGTGCCAGCAGTTATTTGTACAGGGCAGGGGAGACCCAGTACTTC
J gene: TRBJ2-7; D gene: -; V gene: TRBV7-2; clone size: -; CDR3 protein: CASSLARDSVLLSSYEQYF; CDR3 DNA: TGTGCCAGCAGCTTAGCGAGGGACTCGGTGCTACTGAGCTCCTACGAGCAGTACTTC
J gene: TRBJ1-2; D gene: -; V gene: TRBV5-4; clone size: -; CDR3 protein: CASSLNGGFANYGYTF; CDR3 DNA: TGTGCCAGCAGCTTGAATGGAGGCTTCGCTAACTATGGCTACACCTTC
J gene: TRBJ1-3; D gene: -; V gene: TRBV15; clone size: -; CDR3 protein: CATSRGLKQGSGNTIYF; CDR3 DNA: TGTGCCACCAGCAGAGGCTTAAAACAGGGTTCTGGAAACACCATATATTTT
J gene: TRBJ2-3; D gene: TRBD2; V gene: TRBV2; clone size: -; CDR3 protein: CASSLAGGADTQYF; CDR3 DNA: TGTGCCAGCAGCCTAGCGGGGGGGGCTGATACGCAGTATTTT
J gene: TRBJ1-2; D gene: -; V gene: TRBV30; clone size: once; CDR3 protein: CAWSLSANYGYTF; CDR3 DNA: TGTGCCTGGAGTTTATCGGCTAACTATGGCTACACCTTC
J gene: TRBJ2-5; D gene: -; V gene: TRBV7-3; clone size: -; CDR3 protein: CASSPNRDHETQYF; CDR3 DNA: TGTGCCAGCAGCCCAAACAGGGACCATGAGACCCAGTACTTC
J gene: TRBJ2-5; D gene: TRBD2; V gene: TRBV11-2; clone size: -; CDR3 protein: CASSYSGGRETQYF; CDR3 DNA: TGTGCCAGCAGCTATAGCGGGGGCCGGGAGACCCAGTACTTC
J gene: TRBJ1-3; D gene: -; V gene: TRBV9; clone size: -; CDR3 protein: CASSVAGSGNTIYF; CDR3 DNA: TGTGCCAGCAGCGTAGCAGGATCTGGAAACACCATATATTTT
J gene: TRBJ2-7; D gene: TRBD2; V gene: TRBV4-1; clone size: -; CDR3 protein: CASSQASGTSDYEQYF; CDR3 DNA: TGCGCCAGCAGCCAAGCCTCCGGGACTAGCGACTACGAGCAGTACTTC
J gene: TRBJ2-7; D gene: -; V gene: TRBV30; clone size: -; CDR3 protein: CAWLEGAGGEQYF; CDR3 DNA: TGTGCCTGGCTGGAGGGGGCGGGTGGCGAGCAGTACTTC
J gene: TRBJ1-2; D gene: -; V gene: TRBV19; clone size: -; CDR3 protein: CASRRPDSARGYTF; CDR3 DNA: TGTGCCAGTAGACGCCCGGACAGCGCACGTGGCTACACCTTC
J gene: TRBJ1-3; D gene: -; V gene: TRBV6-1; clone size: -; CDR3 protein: CASSEVSSGNTIYF; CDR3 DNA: TGTGCCAGCAGTGAGGTTAGCTCTGGAAACACCATATATTTT
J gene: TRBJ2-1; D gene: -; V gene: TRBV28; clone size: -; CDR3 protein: CASSLIDGSSYNEQFF; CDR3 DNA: TGTGCCAGCAGTCTCATCGACGGGAGCTCCTACAATGAGCAGTTCTTC
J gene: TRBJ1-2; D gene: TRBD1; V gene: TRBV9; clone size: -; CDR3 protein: CASSVYGQGSLSGGYTF; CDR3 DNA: TGTGCCAGCAGCGTTTACGGACAGGGAAGTTTGTCAGGAGGCTACACCTTC
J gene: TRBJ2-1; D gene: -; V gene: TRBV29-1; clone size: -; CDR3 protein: CSVAPGLPSGEQFF; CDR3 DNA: TGCAGCGTTGCCCCCGGACTCCCCTCCGGTGAGCAGTTCTTC
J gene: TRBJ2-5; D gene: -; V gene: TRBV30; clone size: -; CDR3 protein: CAWSVLREGQETQYF; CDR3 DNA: TGTGCCTGGAGTGTTTTACGGGAAGGTCAAGAGACCCAGTACTTC
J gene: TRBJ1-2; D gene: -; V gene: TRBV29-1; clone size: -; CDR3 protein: CSVEEPTEFYGYTF; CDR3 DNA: TGCAGCGTTGAAGAGCCTACAGAGTTCTATGGCTACACCTTC
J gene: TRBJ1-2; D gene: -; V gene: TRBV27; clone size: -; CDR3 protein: CASSSAGLDDYGYTF; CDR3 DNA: TGTGCCAGCAGTTCTGCAGGATTAGATGACTATGGCTACACCTTC
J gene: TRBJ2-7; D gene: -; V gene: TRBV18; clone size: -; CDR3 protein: CASSSQVEQYF; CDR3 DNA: TGTGCCAGCTCAAGCCAAGTCGAGCAGTACTTC
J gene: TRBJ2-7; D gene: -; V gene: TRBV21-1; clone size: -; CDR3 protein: CASSQKVQGGPYEQYF; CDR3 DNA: TGTGCCAGCAGCCAAAAGGTCCAGGGAGGCCCCTACGAGCAGTACTTC
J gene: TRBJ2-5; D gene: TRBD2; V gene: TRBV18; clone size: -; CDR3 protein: CASSPGLAQETQYF; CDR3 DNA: TGTGCCAGCTCACCGGGACTAGCTCAAGAGACCCAGTACTTC